This TCR beta chain originates from a study of blood T cell repertoires in COVID-19. Study details: Donors in the United States, Italy and Spain gave samples during acute or convalescent COVID-19. Sources were T cells, B-cell-depleted T cells, or PBMCs; the material itself was cDNA or gDNA.

Authors' methods: From reference gene primer amplification, estimates of nucleated cell counts were derived. The method was immunoSEQ multiplex PCR; TCRdb's version includes in-frame clones alone and lacks a portion of them. Clone size and the V and J calls come from that table; the DNA yielded D and trimming. The sample lists about 140,000 clones, more than 85% seen once, with more than 5% in the top ten. V lost 5 bases and J lost 1, with 19 bases in between. Germline V CDR1 and CDR2: MDHEN, SYDVKM. This CDR3 has 17 residues. The genes are TRBV28 and TRBJ2-3; possibly TRBD2 for D (6 bases). The clonotype originates from a human donor in a cohort sampled during active COVID-19. Sequenced input: peripheral blood. The CDR3, as DNA: TGTGCCAGCAGTACCCGGGTTAGGAGGGTGGGCACAGATACGCAGTATTTT. This gives the protein CASSTRVRRVGTDTQYF.